These 23 T cell receptor beta chains were sequenced from one sample in a study of cytomegalovirus exposure and HLA in healthy donors. Use of 60 Vbeta and 13 Jbeta primers characterized the PCR. The repertoire was sequenced with immunoSEQ multiplex PCR; TCRdb's copy has only in-frame clones and lacks some. The sample includes under 150,000 clones, around 62% of them seen just once. Specimen: PBMCs. Receptors were obtained from a woman aged 40 to 49 in good health and CMV-seropositive.

The rearrangement joins TRBV7-2 to TRBJ2-1, with 7 bases identical to TRBD2. The V and J ends lost 5 bases and 5 bases, in that order; junction bases with no gene match: 6. This CDR3 spans 14 amino acids. Germline V gene lookup returns CDR1 SGHTA and CDR2 FQGNSA. The DNA for the CDR3 is TGTGCCAGCAGCCGCGGGAGCGGGGACAATGAGCAGTTCTTC. Translated: CASSRGSGDNEQFF.

The CDR3 sequence is CASSQASLQGRRNEKLFF. CDR3 DNA: TGCGCCAGCAGCCAAGCAAGTTTACAGGGAAGGCGAAATGAAAAACTGTTTTTT. The chain uses TRBV4-1 and TRBJ1-4, with a weak D call TRBD1 (6 bases). The CDR3 covers 18 residues. Germline assignment: CDR1 MGHRA and CDR2 YSYEKL. V lost 1 base and J lost 5, with 20 bases in between.

This clone was seen a handful of times. The chain joins TRBV25-1 to TRBJ1-3; D uncertain. CDR3 length: 14 residues. The V gene's germline CDR1 is MGHDK and CDR2 SYGVNS. The V end lost 4 bases, the J end lost 4 bases, and 11 bases lay between the germline ends. The CDR3 here is CASSGWTEGNTIYF. The CDR3 coding sequence is TGTGCCAGCAGTGGATGGACTGAGGGAAACACCATATATTTT.

The chain couples TRBV7-6 to TRBJ2-2; a possible D gene is TRBD2 (6 bases). This CDR3 is built from 15 residues. V was cut by 4 bases and J by 5 bases, with 14 bases left in between. Germline lookup yields CDR1 SGHVS and CDR2 FNYEAQ. The CDR3 bases are TGTGCCAGCAGCTCTCAGGAGGGTAGTACCGGGGAGCTGTTTTTT. Amino acid sequence: CASSSQEGSTGELFF.

J is TRBJ1-5 and V is TRBV7-2, with D unresolved. The V end lost 5 bases, the J end lost 1 base, and 24 bases lay between the germline ends. Germline CDR1 reads SGHTA; CDR2 reads FQGNSA. The CDR3 contains 19 residues. The DNA of the CDR3 is TGTGCCAGCAGCCATGAAGAGCCTGCCCTCAACCGGAGCAATCAGCCCCAGCATTTT. This sequence encodes CASSHEEPALNRSNQPQHF. Full variable domain (rest looked up from reference TRBV7-2 and TRBJ1-5): GAGVSQSPSNKVTEKGKDVELRCDPISGHTALYWYRQSLGQGLEFLIYFQGNSAPDKSGLPSDRFSAERTGGSVSTLTIQRTQQEDSAVYLCASSHEEPALNRSNQPQHFGDGTRLSIL.

The chain combines TRBV25-1 with TRBJ2-5, with 9 positions matching TRBD1. The end of the DNA fits TRBJ2-7 better, so the J call may be wrong. Per germline, CDR1 MGHDK and CDR2 SYGVNS. This CDR3 region has 16 residues. The CDR3 coding sequence is TGTGCCAGCAGTGATTCATGGGACAGGGTACAGAGCGAGCAGTACTTC. This gives the protein CASSDSWDRVQSEQYF.

This chain uses TRBV4-2 with TRBJ2-7, with 8 bases lining up with TRBD2. The length of the CDR3 is 15 residues. CDR1 is LGHNA, CDR2 YNFKEQ, per germline. The V gene end was trimmed by 2 bases and the J gene end by 1 base; junction bases not matched to a gene: 4. The CDR3 nucleotides are TGTGCCAGCAGCCAAAGAGCGGGAGAGTCCTACGAGCAGTACTTC. Translated: CASSQRAGESYEQYF.

This clone came up once. This chain joins TRBV5-5 and TRBJ2-2; D gene unclear. In germline, CDR1 is SGHKS, CDR2 YYEKEE (reference sequence). V dropped 4 bases and J dropped 1 base, with 14 bases sitting between them. The CDR3 contains 16 residues. CDR3 loop: CASSLWASRNTGELFF. CDR3 DNA sequence: TGTGCCAGCAGCCTTTGGGCCTCCCGGAACACCGGGGAGCTGTTTTTT.

This clone was picked up a small number of times. The rearrangement uses TRBV4-3 and TRBJ2-1; D might be TRBD1 (6 bases). V gave up 1 base and J gave up 12 bases, with 13 bases separating them. Germline V lookup: CDR1 LGHNA, CDR2 YSLEER. CDR3 size: 13 residues. CDR3 amino acids: CASSQGDRTAQFF. The CDR3 DNA follows: TGCGCCAGCAGCCAAGGAGATAGGACAGCGCAGTTCTTC.

This clone occurred a few times. The CDR3 nucleotides are TGTGCCAGTAACGCAGGCCGACATGAAAAACTGTTTTTT. Protein: CASNAGRHEKLFF. V and J are TRBV19 and TRBJ1-4, with D unresolved. The CDR3 is made up of 13 amino acids. The V and J ends lost 7 bases and 6 bases respectively, with 12 bases between them. Germline V gene sequence: CDR1 LNHDA, CDR2 SQIVND (reference sequence).

The gene calls are TRBV7-7 and TRBJ2-7; TRBD2 matches 14 bases. The CDR3 is 16 residues long. The germline CDR1 and CDR2 sequences are SSHAT and FNYEAQ (reference sequence). J gave up 5 bases and V 6 bases, and 9 bases lay outside the gene matches. CDR3: CASSSGLAGGFDEQYF. The DNA of the CDR3 is TGTGCCAGCAGTTCAGGACTAGCGGGAGGTTTCGACGAGCAGTACTTC.

This clone occurred a few times. The chain recombines TRBV29-1 with TRBJ1-1; TRBD1 aligns across 10 bases. J gave up 11 bases and V 5 bases, and 8 bases lay outside the gene matches. The CDR3 spans 12 residues. Looked up from germline, CDR1 is SQVTM and CDR2 is ANQGSEA. The CDR3 reads CSVRDRGSSAFF. The CDR3 nucleotides are TGCAGCGTTAGGGACAGGGGCTCGAGTGCTTTCTTT.

J is TRBJ1-3 and V is TRBV28, with D possibly TRBD1 on 6 matching bases. V dropped 3 bases and J dropped 3 bases, with 12 bases sitting between them. Germline V gene data show CDR1 as MDHEN and CDR2 as SYDVKM. The CDR3 is 15 residues long. The CDR3 here is CASSFGGPSGNTIYF. The CDR3 region has the DNA TGTGCCAGCAGTTTCGGGGGGCCTAGTGGAAACACCATATATTTT. The entire variable domain, with the rest obtained from reference TRBV28 and TRBJ1-3, is as follows: DVKVTQSSRYLVKRTGEKVFLECVQDMDHENMFWYRQDPGLGLRLIYFSYDVKMKEKGDIPEGYSVSREKKERFSLILESASTNQTSMYLCASSFGGPSGNTIYFGEGSWLTVV.

This sequence joins TRBV5-4 and TRBJ2-1; 7 positions match TRBD2. V lost 6 bases and J lost 4; bases outside the gene matches: 10. CDR1 is SGHNT and CDR2 is YYREEE in the germline V gene (reference sequence). The CDR3 consists of 15 residues. CDR3 in DNA: TGTGCCAGCAACTCCATGAGCGGGACTTACAATGAGCAGTTCTTC. The encoded protein is CASNSMSGTYNEQFF. The full variable domain, its missing parts supplied by reference TRBV5-4 and TRBJ2-1, is ETGVTQSPTHLIKTRGQQVTLRCSSQSGHNTVSWYQQALGQGPQFIFQYYREEENGRGNFPPRFSGLQFPNYSSELNVNALELDDSALYLCASNSMSGTYNEQFFGPGTRLTVL.

V is TRBV27 and J is TRBJ2-7; TRBD2 matches 15 bases. The CDR3 sequence is 16 residues long. The trim removed 4 bases at V and 2 bases at J, leaving 3 bases unmatched. CDR1 is MNHEY and CDR2 is SMNVEV in the germline V gene (reference sequence). CDR3 DNA: TGTGCCAGCAGTTCCCGGACTAGCGGGGGGGCCTACGAGCAGTACTTC. Translation: CASSSRTSGGAYEQYF.

The rearrangement uses TRBV5-1 and TRBJ1-3, with 8 positions matching TRBD1. Trimming removed 4 bases from V and 0 bases from J; junction bases left unmatched: 6. This CDR3 is built from 16 residues. Germline-derived CDR1 and CDR2 are SGHRS and YFSETQ. CDR3 nucleotide sequence: TGCGCCAGCAGCGTTGGACAGGGAGTCTCTGGAAACACCATATATTTT. Translating gives CASSVGQGVSGNTIYF.

The gene calls are TRBV27 and TRBJ1-4; 7 bases match TRBD1. This CDR3 is 15 amino acids long. V lost 3 bases, J lost 6 bases, and 7 bases stayed unmatched. Germline V gene lookup returns CDR1 MNHEY and CDR2 SMNVEV (reference sequence). CDR3 region: CASSLPTGSDEKLFF. Here the CDR3 DNA reads TGTGCCAGCAGTTTGCCGACAGGGTCGGATGAAAAACTGTTTTTT.

The J gene is TRBJ2-1, the V gene TRBV19; D possibly corresponds to TRBD2 (5 bases). Trimming took off 3 bases at V and 4 bases at J, with 10 bases between the two ends. Germline assignment: CDR1 LNHDA and CDR2 SQIVND (reference sequence). The CDR3 is 14 residues long. CDR3 nucleotides: TGTGCCAGTAGTATGGGCGGGCTTTACAATGAGCAGTTCTTC. It is translated as CASSMGGLYNEQFF. Variable domain in full (rest from reference TRBV19 and TRBJ2-1): DGGITQSPKYLFRKEGQNVTLSCEQNLNHDAMYWYRQDPGQGLRLIYYSQIVNDFQKGDIAEGYSVSREKKESFPLTVTSAQKNPTAFYLCASSMGGLYNEQFFGPGTRLTVL.

The chain links TRBV5-1 to TRBJ2-1; possibly TRBD1 for D (5 bases). Deletions cut 3 bases from V and 0 bases from J, with 16 bases between. From germline, CDR1 is SGHRS and CDR2 YFSETQ. The CDR3 spans 17 residues. The CDR3 DNA reads as TGCGCCAGCAGCTCTTTTACAGGTGACGGCTCCTACAATGAGCAGTTCTTC. It encodes CASSSFTGDGSYNEQFF.

This rearrangement joins TRBV2 to TRBJ2-7; 8 bases align to TRBD2. The CDR3 is 16 residues long. J gave up 3 bases and V 8 bases, and 15 bases lay outside the gene matches. The V gene's germline CDR1 is SNHLY and CDR2 FYNNEI. The CDR3 DNA follows: TGTGCCAGCCGAGAAGGGCAGGCGGGACTAGTCTACGAGCAGTACTTC. Translating it yields CASREGQAGLVYEQYF.

As regards this clone: At one boundary the junction diverges from the germline segment, which might be a read error. This same CDR3 is encoded by further DNA sequences in the sample. The rearrangement uses TRBV30 and TRBJ1-1; D is ambiguous. Germline V gives CDR1 GTSNPN, CDR2 SVGIG (reference sequence). The CDR3 sequence is 12 residues long. CDR3 DNA: TGTGCCTGGATATCCGGGAACACCGAAGCTTTCTTT. Its protein product is CAWISGNTEAFF.

This clone was counted only a few times. The chain joins TRBV5-6 to TRBJ1-2; 8 bases map to TRBD1. The V gene end was trimmed by 7 bases and the J gene end by 4 bases; junction bases not matched to a gene: 9. This CDR3 region has 14 residues. Germline loops: CDR1 SGHDT, CDR2 YYEEEE. The CDR3 region has the DNA TGTGCCAGCGGCGGACAGGGCTTATTCTATGGCTACACCTTC. Amino acids: CASGGQGLFYGYTF.

The chain uses TRBV5-1 and TRBJ1-2; the D is unclear. V dropped 4 bases and J dropped 3 bases, with 13 bases sitting between them. There are 14 residues in the CDR3. Germline lookup yields CDR1 SGHRS and CDR2 YFSETQ. In DNA form, the CDR3 reads TGCGCCAGCAGCCCCGGTCATATGGACTATGGCTACACCTTC. Translated: CASSPGHMDYGYTF.